This T cell receptor (beta chain) was sequenced during a study of PD-L1 blockade in urothelial cancer. Time point of the sample: pretreatment peripheral blood. Germline lookup yields CDR1 SGHNT and CDR2 YYREEE (reference sequence). This CDR3 comprises 15 residues. Trimming cost V 3 bases and J 5 bases; bases outside gene matches: 9. Sequencing was performed with immunoSEQ multiplex PCR; in TCRdb, only in-frame clones are kept and a portion is missing. The data hold about 50,000 clones, with about 75% observed a single time. The receptor's source is a man aged 70 or older with urothelial cancer. The chain carries TRBV5-4 and TRBJ1-1; 8 bases are shared with TRBD1. Source: PBMCs, taken around atezolizumab (anti-PD-L1) treatment. CDR3 nucleotide sequence: TGTGCCAGCAGCTCATCGACAGGGGTGGGTACTGAAGCTTTCTTT. Protein: CASSSSTGVGTEAFF.